This entry features one TCR beta chain sequence. Antigen unknown. The authors amplified TCR beta CDR3 regions, and they did so from RNA transcripts for repertoire sequencing. After a first-round RT-PCR with HTBI primers, a second-round multiplex PCR was run. TCRdb reanalysed the multiplex PCR reads using MiXCR and keeps one entry per CDR3 protein. The sample has more than 550,000 distinct CDR3 sequences, about 41% seen once. Other autoimmune diseases, uncontrolled infections, pregnancy or lactation ruled patients out of participation. These data come from a study of Graves' ophthalmopathy and Graves' hyperthyroidism. Study background: The blood sample was drawn at first diagnosis and before any treatment. Whole-study results and caveats: Prediction of ophthalmopathy progression reached around 70% sensitivity and around 76% specificity. Blood also contained most of the expanded thyroid clonotypes above 0.001 frequency.

Sequenced sample: peripheral blood. This clonotype was sampled from an adult man with Graves' ophthalmopathy.

In DNA form, the CDR3 reads TGTGCCTGGAGTGTGGCAGGGGGGCGAGAGACCCAGTACTTC. This translates into CAWSVAGGRETQYF. V is TRBV7-3 and J is TRBJ2-5, with D maybe TRBD1 (7 bases). There are 14 residues in the CDR3. V was shortened by 11 bases and J by 4 bases, with 20 bases between the two germline ends. Looked up from germline, CDR1 is SGHTA and CDR2 is FQGTGA.